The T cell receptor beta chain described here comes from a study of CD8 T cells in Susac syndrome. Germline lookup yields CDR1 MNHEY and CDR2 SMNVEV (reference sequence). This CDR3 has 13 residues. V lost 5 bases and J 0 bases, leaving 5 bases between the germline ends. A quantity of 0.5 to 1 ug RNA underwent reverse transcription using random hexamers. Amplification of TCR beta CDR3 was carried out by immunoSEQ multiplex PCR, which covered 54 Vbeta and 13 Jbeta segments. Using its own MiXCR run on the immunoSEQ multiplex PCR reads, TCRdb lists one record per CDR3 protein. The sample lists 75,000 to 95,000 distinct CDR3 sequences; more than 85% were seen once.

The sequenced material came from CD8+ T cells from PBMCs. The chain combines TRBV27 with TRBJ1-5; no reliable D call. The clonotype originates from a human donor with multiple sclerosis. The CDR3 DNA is TGTGCCAGCAGTCCGTATAGCAATCAGCCCCAGCATTTT. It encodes CASSPYSNQPQHF.